Below, one T cell receptor (beta chain) is given with its context. Antigen specificity is unknown. This CDR3 is 16 amino acids long. With 1 base removed from V and 10 bases from J, the gap between germline ends came to 19 bases. Germline V lookup: CDR1 MNHEY, CDR2 SMNVEV (reference sequence). The sample is drawn from a study of graft-versus-host responses after intestinal transplantation. Repertoires were generated with immunoSEQ multiplex PCR, while TCRdb's copy carries only in-frame clones and drops some. Altogether fewer than 95,000 clones are present, approximately 94% being singletons, with the ten largest covering approximately 0.2%.

The sequenced sample was unstimulated CD4+ T cells sorted from spleen or lymph node cells, obtained before transplant. This clonotype was obtained from a human donor who was the organ donor for an intestinal transplant. This chain joins TRBV27 and TRBJ2-2, with a weak D call TRBD1 (5 bases). CDR3 protein: CASSLWQGGSSKELFF. The CDR3 DNA reads TGTGCCAGCAGTTTATGGCAGGGCGGTTCCTCGAAGGAGCTGTTTTTT.